This T cell receptor (beta chain) derives from a study of T-cell reconstitution after alpha-beta-depleted transplantation in children. Of note for this clonotype: As yet, its antigen is unknown. A junction boundary mismatches the germline segment, possibly from a read error.

The CDR3 is 14 amino acids. The germline V gene encodes CDR1 SNHLY and CDR2 FYNNEI. Whole-study findings and limits: About two months after transplant, alpha-beta T cells reportedly came from several hundred expanded graft clones.

The authors prepared the TCRbeta library with unique molecular identifiers. TCRdb re-called the PCR reads with MiXCR, one entry per CDR3 protein. This sample has approximately 300,000 distinct CDR3 sequences, with approximately 10% found just once. V gene TRBV2 combines with J gene TRBJ2-5, with D unclear. The sample in question was peripheral blood, obtained 180 days after TCRalphabeta/CD19-depleted stem cell transplant. This sequence originates from a male patient aged 2 to 9 who had a stem cell transplant for chronic granulomatous disease, so the T cells may come from the graft donor. DNA of the CDR3: TGTGCCAGCAGTCCAGGCCCGTTTCAAGAGACCCCGTACTTC. Translation: CASSPGPFQETPYF.